The T cell receptor (beta chain) under discussion was sequenced for a study of response to subunit inactivated influenza vaccine. General observations from the study: The study's authors posited that every seasonal influenza vaccination enlists few new T cells.

TCRdb fed the RT-PCR reads into MiXCR, producing one record per CDR3 protein. The sample contains around 750,000 distinct CDR3 sequences, 21% of which appear only once. This CDR3 spans 14 amino acids. Germline trimming cut 8 bases from V and 7 bases from J; bases unmatched to any gene: 9. Per germline, CDR1 SEHNR and CDR2 FQNEAQ (reference sequence). There are a few counts of this clonotype. Its antigen is as yet unknown. The input for sequencing was PBMCs from blood, taken 5 to 6 days after vaccination. The chain couples TRBV7-9 to TRBJ2-1; 9 bases are shared with TRBD2. This TCR was sampled from a man in his fifties or sixties who received an inactivated influenza vaccine. The CDR3 nucleotides are TGTGCCAGCGGAACCGGGACTAGCAGAAATGAGCAGTTCTTC. Residues: CASGTGTSRNEQFF.